This TCR beta chain was sequenced for a study of long-term antiretroviral therapy in people with HIV. At survey level, the immunoSEQ assay was run in its v3.0 version. Clones were sequenced by immunoSEQ multiplex PCR, and TCRdb holds only the in-frame ones, with some missing. The top ten hold approximately 5.7% of the sample, which has around 25,000 clones, approximately 80% seen once. Study-wide findings and caveats: Clonal populations expanded prior to ART predominated within the repertoire at all time points. Whereas controls had wider CDR3 length ranges, HIV repertoires had narrower ones.

Germline V gene sequence: CDR1 SQVTM, CDR2 ANQGSEA. CDR3 length: 14 residues. V lost 4 bases to trimming and J lost 2 bases, with 12 bases between them. Details on this clone: The antigen remains unidentified.

The sequenced sample was unsorted PBMCs, obtained 4.4 years after starting antiretroviral therapy. The gene calls are TRBV29-1 and TRBJ2-1, with D possibly being TRBD2 (6 bases). The clonotype was recovered from a man younger than 40 with HIV. The chain's CDR3 is CSVARDSPYNEQFF. CDR3 DNA: TGCAGCGTTGCGCGGGATTCCCCCTACAATGAGCAGTTCTTC.